The present T cell receptor beta chain was sequenced within a study of CD8 T cells in ankylosing spondylitis. Study-wide results and caveats: Researchers report that disease-linked clones proved CD8+ and relatively rare in peripheral blood. Among TCR beta sequences, a motif of 7 to 9 highly homologous variants appeared characteristic of ankylosing spondylitis blood.

V was pared by 2 bases and J by 0 bases, with 12 bases of the junction left unmatched. This CDR3 contains 20 residues. The germline V gene has CDR1 KGHDR and CDR2 SFDVKD. TCRdb ran MiXCR on the 5' RACE reads and lists one entry per CDR3 protein. The sample holds 300,000 to 400,000 distinct CDR3 sequences, more than 9% seen once. In this sample, this clonotype turned up many times. The antigen is unknown. The receptor was isolated from a female donor with ankylosing spondylitis or in good health (not recorded which). The sample taken for sequencing was blood, either unsorted or a sorted T cell fraction (not recorded which). The chain carries TRBV24-1 and TRBJ2-1; TRBD2 agrees at 10 bases. CDR3 in amino acids: CATSDSRLAGFLFSYNEQFF. For the CDR3, the DNA is TGTGCCACCAGTGATTCCCGACTAGCGGGTTTCCTATTCTCCTACAATGAGCAGTTCTTC.